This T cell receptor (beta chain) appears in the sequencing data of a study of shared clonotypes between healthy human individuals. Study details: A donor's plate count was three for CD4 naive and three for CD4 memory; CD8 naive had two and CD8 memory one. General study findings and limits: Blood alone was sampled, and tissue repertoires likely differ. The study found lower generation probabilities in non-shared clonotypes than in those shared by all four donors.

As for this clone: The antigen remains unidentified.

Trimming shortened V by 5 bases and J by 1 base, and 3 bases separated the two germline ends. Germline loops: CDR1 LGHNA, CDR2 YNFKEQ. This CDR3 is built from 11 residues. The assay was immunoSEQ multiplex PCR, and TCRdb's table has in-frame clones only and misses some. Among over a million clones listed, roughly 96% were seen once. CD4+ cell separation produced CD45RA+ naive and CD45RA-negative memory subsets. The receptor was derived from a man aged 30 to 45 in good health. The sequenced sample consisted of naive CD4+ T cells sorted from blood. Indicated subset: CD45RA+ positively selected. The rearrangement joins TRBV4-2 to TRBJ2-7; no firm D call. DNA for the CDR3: TGTGCCAGCAGCAATTCCTACGAGCAGTACTTC. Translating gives CASSNSYEQYF.